One and the same sample provided the 4 T cell receptor beta chains below, sequenced in a study of OX40 agonist ivuxolimab in advanced cancers. Some clones are missing from TCRdb's copy, which holds only in-frame ones; the method was immunoSEQ multiplex PCR. The repertoire holds tens of thousands of clones, with approximately 83% as singletons. The sample consisted of CD4+ or CD8+ T cells sorted from blood, taken in a trial of the OX40 agonist ivuxolimab. The source of these receptors is an adult with an advanced solid tumor such as melanoma, head and neck, liver or kidney cancer.

The CDR3 protein is CASRPDSYNEQFF. As DNA, the CDR3 is TGTGCCAGCAGGCCCGACTCCTACAATGAGCAGTTCTTC. This chain connects TRBV6-4 to TRBJ2-1; no clear D. The germline CDR1 and CDR2 sequences are MRHNA and SNTAGT. The CDR3 is 13 residues long. Trimming removed 6 bases from V and 0 bases from J, with 6 bases in between.

The chain employs TRBV28 and TRBJ2-5; possibly TRBD2 for D (5 bases). With 6 bases removed from V and 1 base from J, the gap between germline ends came to 15 bases. The germline V gene encodes CDR1 MDHEN and CDR2 SYDVKM. This CDR3 is 15 amino acids long. CDR3 loop: CASRQTTAGQETQYF. Written as DNA, the CDR3 is TGTGCCAGCAGGCAAACGACTGCGGGCCAAGAGACCCAGTACTTC.

This clone was observed a single time. The rearrangement links TRBV5-5 to TRBJ2-1; 7 positions match TRBD2. Germline V gene lookup returns CDR1 SGHKS and CDR2 YYEKEE (reference sequence). The CDR3 runs 17 residues. The V gene end was trimmed by 4 bases and the J gene end by 4 bases; junction bases not matched to a gene: 14. DNA for the CDR3: TGTGCCAGCAGCATTCCGAGCGGGGCCGGTACATACAATGAGCAGTTCTTC. Its translation is CASSIPSGAGTYNEQFF.

This clone was recorded only once. The V call is TRBV19, the J call TRBJ2-1; no reliable D call. V lost 8 bases and J lost 4, with 12 bases in between. Germline V gene lookup returns CDR1 LNHDA and CDR2 SQIVND (reference sequence). The CDR3 loop spans 13 amino acids. The CDR3 is CASSRTGYNEQFF. CDR3 coding DNA: TGTGCCAGTTCAAGAACTGGGTACAATGAGCAGTTCTTC.